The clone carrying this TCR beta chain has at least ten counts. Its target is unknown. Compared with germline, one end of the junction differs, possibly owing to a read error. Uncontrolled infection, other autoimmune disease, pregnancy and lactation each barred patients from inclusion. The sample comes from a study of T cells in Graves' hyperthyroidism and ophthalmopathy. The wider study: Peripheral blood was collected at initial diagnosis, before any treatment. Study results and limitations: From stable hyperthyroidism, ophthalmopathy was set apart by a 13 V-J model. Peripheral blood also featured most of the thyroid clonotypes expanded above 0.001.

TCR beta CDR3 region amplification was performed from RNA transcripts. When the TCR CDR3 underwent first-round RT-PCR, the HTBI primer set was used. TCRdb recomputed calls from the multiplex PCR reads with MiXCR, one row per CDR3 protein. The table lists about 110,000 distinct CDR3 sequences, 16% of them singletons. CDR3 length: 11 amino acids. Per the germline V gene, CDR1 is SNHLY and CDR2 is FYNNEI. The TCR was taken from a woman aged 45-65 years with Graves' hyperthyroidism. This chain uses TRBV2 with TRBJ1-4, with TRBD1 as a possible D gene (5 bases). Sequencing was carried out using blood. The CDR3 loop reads CGGTIGEKLFF. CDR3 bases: TGCGGCGGGACGATTGGTGAAAAACTGTTTTTT.